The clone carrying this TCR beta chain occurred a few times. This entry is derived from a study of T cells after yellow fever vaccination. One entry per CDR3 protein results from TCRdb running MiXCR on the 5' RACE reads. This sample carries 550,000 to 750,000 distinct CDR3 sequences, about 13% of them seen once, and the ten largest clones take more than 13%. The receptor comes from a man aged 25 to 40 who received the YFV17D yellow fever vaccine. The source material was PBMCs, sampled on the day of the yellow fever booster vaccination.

CDR3 DNA sequence: TGTGCCAGCAGTTTCTCGTTGCAGGCAGGGGTCTACAATGAGCAGTTCTTC. Its translation: CASSFSLQAGVYNEQFF. The chain combines TRBV12-3 or TRBV12-4 with TRBJ2-1; tentatively, D is TRBD1 (6 bases). Between the trimmed V and J ends, which lost 3 bases and 3 bases, there was a span of 18 bases. The CDR3 runs 17 residues.